One and the same sample provided the 3 T cell receptor beta chains below, sequenced in a study of cytomegalovirus exposure and HLA in healthy donors. PCR primers comprised 60 Vbeta and 13 Jbeta primers. Sequencing was performed with immunoSEQ multiplex PCR; in TCRdb, only in-frame clones are kept and a portion is missing. This sample yields some 150,000 clones, of which 81% are seen a single time; around 14% belongs to the top ten. The material sequenced was PBMCs. The origin of the receptors is a woman aged 50 to 65 in good health and CMV-seronegative.

This clone was detected a few times. The chain links TRBV4-3 to TRBJ2-3; D might be TRBD2 (6 bases). V lost 1 base and J 6 bases, leaving 14 bases between the germline ends. The CDR3 loop spans 15 amino acids. CDR1 and CDR2 (germline): LGHNA, YSLEER. The DNA for the CDR3 is TGCGCCAGCAGCCAAGTGGGGGGAAGTTCGGATACGCAGTATTTT. This sequence encodes CASSQVGGSSDTQYF.

This clone was observed a few times. This chain links TRBV19 with TRBJ1-5; the D gene is possibly TRBD1 (6 bases). Trimming removed 7 bases from V and 5 bases from J, with 18 bases in between. The CDR3 totals 15 residues. In germline, CDR1 is LNHDA, CDR2 SQIVND (reference sequence). The CDR3 loop is CASTVYGQGYQPQHF. In DNA, the CDR3 is TGTGCCAGTACTGTCTATGGGCAGGGGTATCAGCCCCAGCATTTT.

This chain links TRBV10-3 with TRBJ1-5, with D possibly being TRBD1 (6 bases). Trimming stripped 6 bases from V and 0 bases from J, with 15 bases between. Germline CDR1 reads ENHRY; CDR2 reads SYGVKD. The CDR3 consists of 16 residues. CDR3 in DNA: TGTGCCATCAGCACGGACAGCCACTATAGCAATCAGCCCCAGCATTTT. Translation gives CAISTDSHYSNQPQHF.